This T cell receptor beta chain was sequenced during a study of tumor-infiltrating lymphocytes in primary liver carcinoma. Overall study: The patients, men and women alike, were aged 30 to 69 years. The number of productive TCRbeta reads per sample ranged from roughly 3.65 to 7.5 million and was similar across tissue types.

The source material, about 17-31 mg of unsorted bulk tissue, was used to co-extract RNA and DNA. Primary liver carcinomas in the patients were surgically resected. V lost 3 bases and J 3 bases, leaving 8 bases between the germline ends. The CDR3 length is 14 residues. Germline V lookup: CDR1 SGHAT, CDR2 FQNNGV. Reverse transcription of roughly 0.5 ug total RNA with a constant-region primer produced TCR beta cDNA. Generation of the TCR beta libraries relied on three nested multiplex PCR rounds using slightly modified ARM-PCR. In the first two PCR rounds, TRBV1-TRBV30 forward primers were paired with a C-beta reverse primer, and each round lasted roughly 9 cycles. TCRdb itself ran the multiplex PCR reads through MiXCR, one entry per CDR3 protein. The sample has about 92,000 distinct CDR3 sequences, 55% to 75% seen once.

V usage is TRBV11-2 and J usage is TRBJ2-2, with D hard to call. The TCR originated in a man aged 35-49 years with primary liver carcinoma and hepatitis B virus infection. The sequenced sample was tumor-adjacent normal liver tissue. This chain's CDR3 is CASSFGMDTGELFF. The CDR3 DNA reads as TGTGCCAGCAGCTTTGGGATGGACACCGGGGAGCTGTTTTTT. Full variable domain (remainder filled in from reference TRBV11-2 and TRBJ2-2): EAGVAQSPRYKIIEKRQSVAFWCNPISGHATLYWYQQILGQGPKLLIQFQNNGVVDDSQLPKDRFSAERLKGVDSTLKIQPAKLEDSAVYLCASSFGMDTGELFFGEGSRLTVL.